Here is one T cell receptor beta chain with its context. Germline V gives CDR1 SGDLS, CDR2 YYNGEE. CDR3 length: 17 amino acids. V was trimmed by 0 bases and J by 2 bases, leaving 17 bases between them. The entry originates in a study of blood T cell repertoires in COVID-19. At the level of the study: Samples came from the United States, Italy and Spain, spanning acute and convalescent COVID-19.

Original data processing: The assay estimated nucleated cells by amplifying reference gene primers. The table came from immunoSEQ multiplex PCR; TCRdb's copy has only in-frame clones and leaves some out. Clone size and V and J calls were adopted from that table, with D and trimming inferred from the DNA. The sample has 95,000 to 120,000 clones, 75% to 90% seen once; the top ten hold approximately 5%. The chain employs TRBV9 and TRBJ1-1, with a possible D match to TRBD1 (5 bases). Source material: peripheral blood. This sequence was found in a woman aged 55 to 70 with COVID-19, enrolled during active disease. The CDR3 reads CASSVDPGHDHNTEAFF. The CDR3 bases are TGTGCCAGCAGCGTAGACCCAGGGCACGACCATAACACTGAAGCTTTCTTT.